One sample yielded the 20 T cell receptor beta chains listed below, sequenced in a study of cytomegalovirus exposure and HLA in healthy donors. Primers: 60 Vbeta forward and 13 Jbeta reverse. Generated by immunoSEQ multiplex PCR, the TCRdb table keeps only in-frame clones and is missing some. The table has some 120,000 clones, 65% to 75% seen once. Sequenced input: PBMCs. These receptors were obtained from a man aged 25-40 years in good health and CMV-seropositive.

The chain couples TRBV5-1 to TRBJ2-5; D perhaps matches TRBD1 (5 bases). The V gene lost 0 bases and the J gene lost 1 base, with 7 bases spanning the gap. The CDR3 loop spans 14 amino acids. Germline V gives CDR1 SGHRS, CDR2 YFSETQ. The DNA of the CDR3 is TGCGCCAGCAGCTTGGCGACAGCCCAAGAGACCCAGTACTTC. Amino acid sequence: CASSLATAQETQYF.

The V call is TRBV5-4, the J call TRBJ2-5; 9 bases line up with TRBD1. The trim removed 4 bases at V and 5 bases at J, leaving 6 bases unmatched. The CDR3 contains 14 residues. Germline CDR1 reads SGHNT; CDR2 reads YYREEE (reference sequence). CDR3 sequence reads: CASSPTGGSETQYF. The CDR3 nucleotides read TGTGCCAGCAGCCCGACAGGGGGTTCGGAGACCCAGTACTTC.

This chain connects TRBV19 to TRBJ1-4, with 7 positions matching TRBD1. Trimming removed 6 bases from V and 13 bases from J; junction bases left unmatched: 17. The germline V gene encodes CDR1 LNHDA and CDR2 SQIVND (reference sequence). The CDR3 totals 15 residues. Here the CDR3 reads CASSHDRVSGDILFF. In DNA form, the CDR3 reads TGTGCCAGTAGCCATGACAGGGTTTCGGGGGATATACTGTTTTTT.

The V call is TRBV4-3, the J call TRBJ2-7; D possibly corresponds to TRBD2 (5 bases). Trimming shortened V by 0 bases and J by 2 bases, and 14 bases separated the two germline ends. CDR1 and CDR2 (germline): LGHNA, YSLEER. The CDR3 length is 16 residues. Written as DNA, the CDR3 is TGCGCCAGCAGCCAAGAAAGGGAATACGGGGCCTACGAGCAGTACTTC. As protein: CASSQEREYGAYEQYF.

The chain's CDR3 is CASSVDPLTGGWDTQYF. The CDR3 region has the DNA TGTGCCAGCAGCGTCGACCCCCTGACAGGGGGGTGGGATACGCAGTATTTT. The chain carries TRBV9 and TRBJ2-3; 9 nucleotides match TRBD1. V was pared by 2 bases and J by 6 bases, with 13 bases of the junction left unmatched. CDR1 and CDR2 (germline): SGDLS, YYNGEE. The CDR3 totals 17 residues. The whole variable domain, remainder taken from reference TRBV9 and TRBJ2-3, is DSGVTQTPKHLITATGQRVTLRCSPRSGDLSVYWYQQSLDQGLQFLIQYYNGEERAKGNILERFSAQQFPDLHSELNLSSLELGDSALYFCASSVDPLTGGWDTQYFGPGTRLTVL.

V is TRBV28 and J is TRBJ1-4; maybe TRBD1 (5 bases). This CDR3 has 17 residues. V was clipped by 6 bases and J by 5 bases, with 22 bases between them. Per germline, CDR1 MDHEN and CDR2 SYDVKM. CDR3 DNA sequence: TGTGCCAGCAGCCCTGTAGGGAGGTGGGACGAAAATGAAAAACTGTTTTTT. It translates to CASSPVGRWDENEKLFF.

V is TRBV30 and J is TRBJ2-1; 7 nucleotides line up with TRBD2. The ends lost 1 base at V and 2 bases at J; junction bases unmatched: 5. The CDR3 sequence is 15 residues long. Germline V gene lookup returns CDR1 GTSNPN and CDR2 SVGIG (reference sequence). In DNA form, the CDR3 reads TGTGCCTGGAGTGGTTGGGAGGGACCCTACAATGAGCAGTTCTTC. Protein: CAWSGWEGPYNEQFF.

The table lists this clone with a few counts. V is TRBV4-1 and J is TRBJ1-6; D is unclear. The CDR3 length is 13 residues. Germline V CDR1 and CDR2: MGHRA, YSYEKL. Trimming removed 0 bases from V and 10 bases from J, with 7 bases in between. CDR3 protein: CASSQERESPLHF. The CDR3 DNA reads as TGCGCCAGCAGCCAAGAGAGGGAATCACCCCTCCACTTT.

The chain carries TRBV5-8 and TRBJ1-6; 8 bases are shared with TRBD1. This CDR3 is built from 16 residues. Germline V CDR1 and CDR2: SGHTS, YDEGEE. With 0 bases clipped from V and 6 bases from J, the junction kept 5 bases outside the gene matches. The CDR3: CASSLVGTGFNSPLHF. The CDR3 region has the DNA TGTGCCAGCAGCTTGGTGGGGACAGGATTTAATTCACCCCTCCACTTT.

This sequence joins TRBV6-4 and TRBJ2-1; 10 nucleotides align to TRBD1. V lost 6 bases, J lost 8 bases, and 7 bases stayed unmatched. This CDR3 is built from 14 residues. Germline loops: CDR1 MRHNA, CDR2 SNTAGT. The CDR3 protein is CASSLTGGIDEQFF. For the CDR3, the DNA is TGTGCCAGCAGCCTGACAGGGGGCATCGATGAGCAGTTCTTC.

As regards this clone: Compared with germline, one end of the junction differs, possibly owing to a read error. The chain is built from TRBV4-2 and TRBJ1-2, with 7 bases matching TRBD1. Germline loops: CDR1 LGHNA, CDR2 YNFKEQ. This CDR3 region has 12 residues. DNA for the CDR3: TGTGCCTCCCGGAGGGGGCCCGGCGGCTACCCCTTC. It is translated as CASRRGPGGYPF.

The chain carries TRBV5-5 and TRBJ1-6; D is uncertain. The germline V gene encodes CDR1 SGHKS and CDR2 YYEKEE (reference sequence). The CDR3 has 10 residues. The V end was cut by 4 bases, the J end by 14 bases, with 7 bases between. The CDR3 sequence: CASSTGTLHF. The CDR3 region has the DNA TGTGCCAGCAGCACCGGGACCCTCCACTTT.

This clone was counted only a few times. The chain carries TRBV7-3 and TRBJ2-5; tentatively, D is TRBD1 (7 bases). This CDR3 spans 14 amino acids. Trimming shortened V by 5 bases and J by 2 bases, and 12 bases separated the two germline ends. The V gene's germline CDR1 is SGHTA and CDR2 FQGTGA. CDR3 residues: CASSQGGRQETQYF. The CDR3 DNA is TGTGCCAGCAGCCAGGGGGGCAGACAAGAGACCCAGTACTTC.

In this sample, this clone turned up many times. V is TRBV25-1 and J is TRBJ2-3; 8 nucleotides line up with TRBD1. After removal of 9 bases from V and 6 bases from J, the junction contained 11 bases not matched to a gene. Germline values: CDR1 MGHDK, CDR2 SYGVNS. The CDR3 has 14 residues. Here the CDR3 DNA reads TGTGCCAGTAGCGTGACAGGGGTTGTCGATACGCAGTATTTT. Amino acid sequence: CASSVTGVVDTQYF.

The rearrangement links TRBV9 to TRBJ2-3; 7 nucleotides match TRBD1. Looked up from germline, CDR1 is SGDLS and CDR2 is YYNGEE. The junction had 5 bases not matched to a gene; V was cut back by 0 bases and J by 4 bases. This CDR3 region has 15 residues. CDR3 region: CASSVGDSRADTQYF. In DNA, the CDR3 is TGTGCCAGCAGCGTAGGGGACAGTCGAGCAGATACGCAGTATTTT. The full variable domain, its missing parts supplied by reference TRBV9 and TRBJ2-3, is DSGVTQTPKHLITATGQRVTLRCSPRSGDLSVYWYQQSLDQGLQFLIQYYNGEERAKGNILERFSAQQFPDLHSELNLSSLELGDSALYFCASSVGDSRADTQYFGPGTRLTVL.

The chain recombines TRBV30 with TRBJ2-7, with D perhaps matching TRBD1 (5 bases). CDR3 length: 13 amino acids. V lost 0 bases to trimming and J lost 5 bases, with 11 bases between them. Germline lookup yields CDR1 GTSNPN and CDR2 SVGIG (reference sequence). CDR3 sequence reads: CAWSVGQGDEQYF. For the CDR3, the DNA is TGTGCCTGGAGTGTCGGCCAGGGTGACGAGCAGTACTTC.

The chain combines TRBV19 with TRBJ2-5; 9 bases map to TRBD1. V trimming: 3 bases; J trimming: 3 bases; junction bases outside the gene matches: 8. The CDR3 has 16 amino acids. Germline V gene data show CDR1 as LNHDA and CDR2 as SQIVND (reference sequence). The chain's CDR3 is CASSISPTGGEETQYF. The CDR3, as DNA: TGTGCCAGTAGTATCTCCCCGACAGGGGGGGAAGAGACCCAGTACTTC.

The CDR3 protein is CAWSVAGEQPQHF. CDR3 nucleotide sequence: TGTGCCTGGAGTGTAGCAGGGGAGCAGCCCCAGCATTTT. This chain joins TRBV30 and TRBJ1-5, with D perhaps matching TRBD1 (6 bases). CDR3 length: 13 amino acids. CDR1 and CDR2 (germline): GTSNPN, SVGIG (reference sequence). Between the trimmed V and J ends, which lost 0 bases and 7 bases, there was a span of 10 bases.

The rearrangement links TRBV7-9 to TRBJ2-3; TRBD2 might be the D (6 bases). Trimming shortened V by 2 bases and J by 5 bases, and 14 bases separated the two germline ends. Per germline, CDR1 SEHNR and CDR2 FQNEAQ (reference sequence). The CDR3 is 15 residues long. For the CDR3, the DNA is TGTGCCAGCAGCTTAATTAGCGGTAGGGTAGATACGCAGTATTTT. Translation: CASSLISGRVDTQYF. Supplemented by reference TRBV7-9 and TRBJ2-3, the full variable domain reads DTGVSQNPRHKITKRGQNVTFRCDPISEHNRLYWYRQTLGQGPEFLTYFQNEAQLEKSRLLSDRFSAERPKGSFSTLEIQRTEQGDSAMYLCASSLISGRVDTQYFGPGTRLTVL.

V is TRBV5-1 and J is TRBJ1-6; D possibly corresponds to TRBD1 (6 bases). CDR1 SGHRS and CDR2 YFSETQ come from the germline V gene. The CDR3 has 13 residues. V shed 3 bases and J shed 8 bases, with 9 bases lying between them. CDR3 DNA: TGCGCCAGCAGCTGGACAGATGATTCACCCCTCCACTTT. It specifies CASSWTDDSPLHF. The variable domain in full, completed from reference TRBV5-1 and TRBJ1-6, reads KAGVTQTPRYLIKTRGQQVTLSCSPISGHRSVSWYQQTPGQGLQFLFEYFSETQRNKGNFPGRFSGRQFSNSRSEMNVSTLELGDSALYLCASSWTDDSPLHFGNGTRLTVT.